This section outlines one TCR beta chain sequence together with its context. Its antigen remains unknown. The PCR employed 60 Vbeta primers together with 13 Jbeta primers. Method: immunoSEQ multiplex PCR; TCRdb's copy keeps in-frame clones and lacks some. The table has 100,000 to 150,000 clones, 83% seen once. This specimen belongs to a study of cytomegalovirus exposure and HLA in healthy donors. Overall study findings and caveats: Sequencing likely generated an artifact that appeared as a cluster of highly shared sequence variants. Most TCR sequences proved rare, with some public TCRs found in many donors. Excluded: some indistinguishable V segments such as TRBV6-2 and TRBV6-3. Data from an earlier analysis indicated that most TCR beta V segments were productive either about 87% or about 30% of the time.

V lost 0 bases to trimming and J lost 8 bases, with 11 bases between them. This CDR3 spans 13 amino acids. Germline loops: CDR1 SGDLS, CDR2 YYNGEE. V gene TRBV9 combines with J gene TRBJ1-2; D might be TRBD1 (5 bases). The clonotype originates from a woman in her thirties or forties in good health and CMV-seropositive. The sequenced sample was PBMCs. The DNA for the CDR3 is TGTGCCAGCAGCGTAGGGGCCGACAGCGGCTACACCTTC. Translation: CASSVGADSGYTF.